This T cell receptor beta chain was recovered during a study of low-dose radiotherapy and immunotherapy resistance in tumors. About the research overall: The authors gave intravenous cyclophosphamide 200 mg/m2 every two weeks, one day before radiation and immunotherapy. Aspirin was administered orally at 300 mg daily for four cycles, commencing on cycle 1 day 1.

Germline CDR1 and CDR2: LGHDT and YNNKEL (reference sequence). The CDR3 is 17 residues long. V shed 4 bases and J shed 0 bases, with 16 bases lying between them. TRAV- and TRBV-specific primers primed first-strand cDNA, covering alpha and beta chains. The authors amplified TCRs for 15 to 25 PCR cycles with a constant-region primer and a V-primer adapter. In vitro transcription served to amplify the mRNA that had been isolated. In TCRdb, the reads were re-called with MiXCR into one record per CDR3 protein. Altogether over 15,000 distinct CDR3 sequences are present, over 65% being singletons, with the ten largest covering about an eighth.

This sequence was found in a human donor with advanced metastatic prostate, ovarian, gallbladder or colorectal cancer (not recorded which). This table probably holds off-target reads from a library built for another chain. The genes are TRBV3-1 and TRBJ1-5, with D perhaps TRBD1 (6 bases). CDR3 sequence reads: CASSPTRGENSNQPQHF. CDR3 nucleotide sequence: TGTGCCAGCAGCCCCACGAGGGGGGAGAATAGCAATCAGCCCCAGCATTTT. Looking up the rest from reference TRBV3-1 and TRBJ1-5 gives the full variable domain: DTAVSQTPKYLVTQMGNDKSIKCEQNLGHDTMYWYKQDSKKFLKIMFSYNNKELIINETVPNRFSPKSPDKAHLNLHINSLELGDSAVYFCASSPTRGENSNQPQHFGDGTRLSIL.